One sample yielded the 6 T cell receptor beta chains listed below, sequenced in a study of shared clonotypes between healthy human individuals. Sequencing used immunoSEQ multiplex PCR; TCRdb keeps in-frame clones, though not all of them. The sample shows 2,500,000 or so clones, approximately 90% of them seen only once. Sequenced material: naive CD4+ T cells sorted from blood. Subset of the sample: CD45RA+ positively selected. These receptors all come from a man aged 18 to 29 in good health.

The CDR3 DNA reads as TGTGCCTGGAGTGGGCTAGCGGGAGCCCGAGGGCAAGAGACCCAGTACTTC. This translates into CAWSGLAGARGQETQYF. The chain links TRBV30 to TRBJ2-5, with 10 bases aligning to TRBD2. The length of the CDR3 is 17 residues. The J segment lost 2 bases and the V segment lost 1 base, leaving 10 bases of the junction unmatched. Germline V gives CDR1 GTSNPN, CDR2 SVGIG (reference sequence).

V usage is TRBV15 and J usage is TRBJ1-1; 7 bases are shared with TRBD1. The CDR3 is 16 residues long. The V segment lost 1 base and the J segment 7 bases; nucleotides outside the gene matches: 12. In germline, CDR1 is LNHNV, CDR2 YYDKDF (reference sequence). The CDR3 protein is CATSRGQGINAGEAFF. CDR3 sequence (DNA): TGTGCCACCAGCAGAGGACAGGGAATCAACGCAGGTGAAGCTTTCTTT.

This clone appeared once. The chain is built from TRBV9 and TRBJ2-3; no clear D gene. Trimming removed 4 bases at V and 0 bases at J, with 15 bases between. CDR1 and CDR2 from the germline V gene are SGDLS and YYNGEE. The CDR3 runs 16 residues. This chain's CDR3 is CASSPVAKTSTDTQYF. The CDR3 nucleotides read TGTGCCAGCAGCCCAGTGGCGAAAACTAGCACAGATACGCAGTATTTT.

As regards this clone: Other DNA sequences in this specimen translate into the identical CDR3. The chain links TRBV25-1 to TRBJ1-1; no reliable D call. V gave up 6 bases and J gave up 2 bases, with 4 bases separating them. Germline CDR1 MGHDK, CDR2 SYGVNS. This CDR3 has 11 amino acids. CDR3 in amino acids: CASSANTEAFF. The CDR3 DNA reads TGTGCCAGCAGCGCCAACACTGAAGCTTTCTTT.

The chain uses TRBV28 and TRBJ2-3, with 8 bases identical to TRBD2. Germline V gene sequence: CDR1 MDHEN, CDR2 SYDVKM. V gave up 4 bases and J gave up 5 bases; unmatched junction bases: 5. This CDR3 contains 14 residues. The CDR3 DNA follows: TGTGCCAGCAGTTCGGGGGGGTCTAAAGATACGCAGTATTTT. Protein: CASSSGGSKDTQYF.

The chain couples TRBV7-8 to TRBJ2-7; D remains unclear. Per germline, CDR1 SGHVS and CDR2 FQNEAQ. Trimming shortened V by 0 bases and J by 2 bases, and 8 bases separated the two germline ends. This CDR3 is built from 14 residues. CDR3 loop: CASSLARVPYEQYF. The CDR3 DNA is TGTGCCAGCAGCTTAGCGCGAGTACCCTACGAGCAGTACTTC.